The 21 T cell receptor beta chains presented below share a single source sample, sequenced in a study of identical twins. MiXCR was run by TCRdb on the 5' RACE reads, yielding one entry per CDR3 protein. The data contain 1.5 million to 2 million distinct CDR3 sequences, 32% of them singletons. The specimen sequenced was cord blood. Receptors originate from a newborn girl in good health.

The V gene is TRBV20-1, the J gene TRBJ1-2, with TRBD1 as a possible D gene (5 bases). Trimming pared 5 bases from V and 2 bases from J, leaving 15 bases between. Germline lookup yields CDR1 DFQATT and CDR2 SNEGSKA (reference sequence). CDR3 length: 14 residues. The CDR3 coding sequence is TGCAGTGCTGCACCGGTGGCAGGGAACTATGGCTACACCTTC. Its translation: CSAAPVAGNYGYTF.

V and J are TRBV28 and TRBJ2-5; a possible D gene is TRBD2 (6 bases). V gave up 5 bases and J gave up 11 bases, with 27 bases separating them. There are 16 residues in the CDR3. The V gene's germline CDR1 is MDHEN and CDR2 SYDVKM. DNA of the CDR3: TGTGCCAGCAGTCCCGCGGGGCGGGACCCCTACAATGAGCAGTACTTC. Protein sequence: CASSPAGRDPYNEQYF.

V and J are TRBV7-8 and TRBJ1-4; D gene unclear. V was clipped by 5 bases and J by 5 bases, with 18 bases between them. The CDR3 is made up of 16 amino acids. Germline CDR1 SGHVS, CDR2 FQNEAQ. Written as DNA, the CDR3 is TGTGCCAGCAGCGCGGATATGACTGCAAGAAATGAAAAACTGTTTTTT. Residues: CASSADMTARNEKLFF.

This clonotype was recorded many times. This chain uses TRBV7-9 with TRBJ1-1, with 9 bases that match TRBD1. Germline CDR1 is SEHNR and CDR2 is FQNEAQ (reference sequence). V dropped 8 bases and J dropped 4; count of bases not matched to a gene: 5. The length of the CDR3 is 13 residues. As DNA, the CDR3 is TGTGCCAGCGGCCGACAGGGGGGCACTGAAGCTTTCTTT. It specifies CASGRQGGTEAFF.

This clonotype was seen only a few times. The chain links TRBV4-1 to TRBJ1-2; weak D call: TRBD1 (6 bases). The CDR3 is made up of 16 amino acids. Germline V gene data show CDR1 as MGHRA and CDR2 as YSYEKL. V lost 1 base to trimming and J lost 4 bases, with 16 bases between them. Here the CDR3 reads CASSQVGRTEFYGYTF. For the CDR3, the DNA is TGCGCCAGCAGCCAAGTGGGTCGGACAGAATTCTATGGCTACACCTTC.

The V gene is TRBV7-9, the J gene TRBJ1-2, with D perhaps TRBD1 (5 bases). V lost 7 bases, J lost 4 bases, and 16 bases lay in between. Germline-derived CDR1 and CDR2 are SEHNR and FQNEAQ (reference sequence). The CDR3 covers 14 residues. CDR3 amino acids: CASTVGTGPYGYTF. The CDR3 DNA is TGTGCCAGCACCGTAGGGACGGGACCCTATGGCTACACCTTC.

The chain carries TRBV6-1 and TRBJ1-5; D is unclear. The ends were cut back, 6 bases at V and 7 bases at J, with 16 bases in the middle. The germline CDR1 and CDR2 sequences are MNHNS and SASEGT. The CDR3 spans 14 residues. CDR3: CASSPQRVGQPQHF. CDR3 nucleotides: TGTGCCAGCAGCCCCCAGAGGGTTGGCCAGCCCCAGCATTTT.

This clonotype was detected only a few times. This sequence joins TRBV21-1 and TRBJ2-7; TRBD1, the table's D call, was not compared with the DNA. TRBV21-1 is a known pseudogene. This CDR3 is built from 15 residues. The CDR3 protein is CASSNVRGGSHEQYF. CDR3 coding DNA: TGTGCCAGCAGCAACGTCCGGGGCGGCTCTCACGAGCAGTACTTC.

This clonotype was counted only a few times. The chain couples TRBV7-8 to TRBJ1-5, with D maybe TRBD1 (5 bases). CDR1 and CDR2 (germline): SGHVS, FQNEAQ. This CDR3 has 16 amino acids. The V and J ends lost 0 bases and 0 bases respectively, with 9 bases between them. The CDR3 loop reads CASSLAGGHSNQPQHF. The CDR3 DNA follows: TGTGCCAGCAGCTTAGCCGGTGGACATAGCAATCAGCCCCAGCATTTT.

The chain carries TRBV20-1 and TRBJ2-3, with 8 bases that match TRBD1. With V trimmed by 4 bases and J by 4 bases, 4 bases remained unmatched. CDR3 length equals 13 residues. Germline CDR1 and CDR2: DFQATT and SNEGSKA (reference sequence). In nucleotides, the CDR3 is TGCAGTGCTACGCAGGGGGCGTCAGATACGCAGTATTTT. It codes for CSATQGASDTQYF.

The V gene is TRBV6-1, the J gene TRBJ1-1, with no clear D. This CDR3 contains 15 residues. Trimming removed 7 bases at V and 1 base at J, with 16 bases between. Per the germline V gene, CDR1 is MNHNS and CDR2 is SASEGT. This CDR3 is CASTSSAGTNTEAFF. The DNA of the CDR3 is TGTGCCAGCACCTCGTCGGCCGGCACGAACACTGAAGCTTTCTTT.

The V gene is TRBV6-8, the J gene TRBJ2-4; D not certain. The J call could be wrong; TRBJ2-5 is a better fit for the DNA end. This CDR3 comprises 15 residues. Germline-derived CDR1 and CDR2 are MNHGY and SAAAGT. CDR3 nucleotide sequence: TGTGCCAGCAGTTCGTGCGGTGGCCTACCGGAGACCCAGTACTTC. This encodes CASSSCGGLPETQYF.

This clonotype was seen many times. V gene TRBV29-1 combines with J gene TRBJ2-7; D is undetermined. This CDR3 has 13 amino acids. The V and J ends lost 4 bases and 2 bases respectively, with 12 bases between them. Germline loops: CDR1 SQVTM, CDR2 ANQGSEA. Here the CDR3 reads CSVALGSTYEQYF. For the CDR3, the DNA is TGCAGCGTTGCTCTGGGCAGTACCTACGAGCAGTACTTC.

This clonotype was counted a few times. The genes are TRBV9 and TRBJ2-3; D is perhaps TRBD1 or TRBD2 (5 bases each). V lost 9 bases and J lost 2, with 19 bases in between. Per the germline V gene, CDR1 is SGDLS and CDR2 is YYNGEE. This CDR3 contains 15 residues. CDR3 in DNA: TGTGCCACAAGCGAAGGGGTGGAGGCCACAGATACGCAGTATTTT. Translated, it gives CATSEGVEATDTQYF.

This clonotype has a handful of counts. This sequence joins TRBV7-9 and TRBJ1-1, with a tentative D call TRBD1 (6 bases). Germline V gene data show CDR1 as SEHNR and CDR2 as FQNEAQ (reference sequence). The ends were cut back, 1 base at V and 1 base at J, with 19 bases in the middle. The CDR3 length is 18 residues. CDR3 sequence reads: CASSLGGGGSGRNTEAFF. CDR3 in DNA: TGTGCCAGCAGCTTAGGAGGGGGGGGCAGTGGTCGGAACACTGAAGCTTTCTTT.

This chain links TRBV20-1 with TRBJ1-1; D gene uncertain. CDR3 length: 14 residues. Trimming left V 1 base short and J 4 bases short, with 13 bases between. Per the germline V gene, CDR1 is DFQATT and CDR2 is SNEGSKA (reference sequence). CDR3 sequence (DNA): TGCAGTGCTAGAGTTCCGGGGAAGGGCACTGAAGCTTTCTTT. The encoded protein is CSARVPGKGTEAFF.

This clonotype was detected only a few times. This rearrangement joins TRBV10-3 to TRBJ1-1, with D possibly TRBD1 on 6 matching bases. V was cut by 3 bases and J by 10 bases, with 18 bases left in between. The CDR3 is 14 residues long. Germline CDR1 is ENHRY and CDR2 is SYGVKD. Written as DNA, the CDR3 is TGTGCCATCAGTGAATCCGACAGGCCCGGGGGAGCTTTCTTT. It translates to CAISESDRPGGAFF.

The CDR3 coding sequence is TGTGCCAGCAGCCGCGGGCGACTTGGGCCCATCAATGAGCAGTTCTTC. Translation gives CASSRGRLGPINEQFF. The V gene is TRBV28, the J gene TRBJ2-1, with a tentative D call TRBD2 (5 bases). Trimming removed 6 bases from V and 6 bases from J, with 21 bases in between. The CDR3 contains 16 residues. The V gene's germline CDR1 is MDHEN and CDR2 SYDVKM.

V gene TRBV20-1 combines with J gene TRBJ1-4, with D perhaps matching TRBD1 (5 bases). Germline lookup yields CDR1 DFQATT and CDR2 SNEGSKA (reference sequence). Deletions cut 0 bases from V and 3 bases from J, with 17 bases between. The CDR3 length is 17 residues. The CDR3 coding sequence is TGCAGTGCTAGAGAGGAAGTATGGGGGTTGGCTAATGAAAAACTGTTTTTT. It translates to CSAREEVWGLANEKLFF.

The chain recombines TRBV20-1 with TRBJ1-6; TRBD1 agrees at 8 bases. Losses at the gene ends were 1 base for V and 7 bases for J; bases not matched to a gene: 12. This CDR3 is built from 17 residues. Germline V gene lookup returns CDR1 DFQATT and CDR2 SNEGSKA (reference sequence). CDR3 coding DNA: TGCAGTGCTAGAGTGCAGGAGACAGGGGTGGCGAATTCACCCCTCCACTTT. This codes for CSARVQETGVANSPLHF.

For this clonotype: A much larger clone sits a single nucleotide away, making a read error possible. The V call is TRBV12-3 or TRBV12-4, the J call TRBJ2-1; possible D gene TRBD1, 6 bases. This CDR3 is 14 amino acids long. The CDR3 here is CASSLEGTYNEQLF. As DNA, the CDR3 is TGTGCCAGCAGTTTGGAAGGGACATACAATGAGCAGTTATTC.